These 28 T cell receptor beta chains share one sample of origin, sequenced in a study of blood T cell repertoires in COVID-19. The repertoire was sequenced with immunoSEQ multiplex PCR; TCRdb's copy has only in-frame clones and lacks some. The sample lists 200,000 to 250,000 clones; approximately 89% were seen once. The sequenced sample consisted of PBMCs or T cells enriched from blood (not recorded which). The receptor set was obtained from a woman in her 30s who had been exposed to COVID-19.

The chain combines TRBV3-1 (or the pseudogene TRBV3-2) with TRBJ2-1, with D possibly being TRBD2 (7 bases). CDR1 is LGHDT, CDR2 YNNKEL, per germline (reference sequence). V lost 6 bases and J lost 2, with 17 bases in between. The CDR3 covers 16 residues. CDR3: CASSRRGGTAYNEQFF. The CDR3 DNA reads TGTGCCAGCAGTCGAAGGGGGGGAACAGCCTACAATGAGCAGTTCTTC.

The chain employs TRBV28 and TRBJ2-7, with TRBD2 as a possible D gene (5 bases). Trimming cost V 5 bases and J 3 bases, with 14 bases left between them. The CDR3 totals 14 residues. Germline CDR1 is MDHEN and CDR2 is SYDVKM. The CDR3 DNA sequence: TGTGCCAGCAGTCCCCGCGGGCAGATCTACGAGCAGTACTTC. Translating it yields CASSPRGQIYEQYF.

The chain carries TRBV7-3 and TRBJ1-1; 8 bases fit TRBD1. The V segment lost 2 bases and the J segment 3 bases; nucleotides outside the gene matches: 11. The CDR3 spans 17 residues. CDR1 and CDR2 (germline): SGHTA, FQGTGA. For the CDR3, the DNA is TGTGCCAGCAGCTTAGGGCCAGGGGGCGTTGGCGACACTGAAGCTTTCTTT. Residues: CASSLGPGGVGDTEAFF.

This sequence joins TRBV10-3 and TRBJ2-1; 10 nucleotides align to TRBD2. Looked up from germline, CDR1 is ENHRY and CDR2 is SYGVKD. With V trimmed by 7 bases and J by 8 bases, 14 bases remained unmatched. CDR3 length equals 16 residues. The CDR3 sequence is CAINPTSGPRLDEQFF. In DNA form, the CDR3 reads TGTGCCATCAACCCGACTAGCGGGCCTCGGTTGGATGAGCAGTTCTTC.

The gene calls are TRBV3-1 (or the pseudogene TRBV3-2) and TRBJ2-1; TRBD1 matches 8 bases. V dropped 4 bases and J dropped 6; count of bases not matched to a gene: 2. The CDR3 extends over 13 amino acids. CDR1 is LGHDT and CDR2 is YNNKEL in the germline V gene (reference sequence). CDR3 residues: CASSRTGGNEQFF. The CDR3 DNA sequence: TGTGCCAGCAGCCGTACAGGGGGCAATGAGCAGTTCTTC.

The chain recombines TRBV7-9 with TRBJ2-7; D not certain. The CDR3 covers 16 residues. CDR1 SEHNR and CDR2 FQNEAQ come from the germline V gene (reference sequence). V was clipped by 5 bases and J by 1 base, with 18 bases between them. Here the CDR3 DNA reads TGTGCCAGCAGCCCCGTCCCTACAGACGCATCCTACGAGCAGTACTTC. It yields the protein CASSPVPTDASYEQYF.

The V and J genes are TRBV2 and TRBJ1-2; maybe TRBD1 (6 bases). This CDR3 spans 13 amino acids. Germline V gene data show CDR1 as SNHLY and CDR2 as FYNNEI. The V end was cut by 6 bases, the J end by 0 bases, with 8 bases between. CDR3 loop: CASRGATNYGYTF. The CDR3 DNA is TGTGCCAGCAGGGGGGCCACTAACTATGGCTACACCTTC.

The rearrangement uses TRBV19 and TRBJ2-1, with TRBD2 matching over 9 bases. V shed 10 bases, J shed 7 bases, and the junction held 11 bases outside the gene matches. The CDR3 runs 14 residues. Germline CDR1 LNHDA, CDR2 SQIVND (reference sequence). CDR3 in amino acids: CATAHSGSGNEQFF. The CDR3 DNA sequence: TGTGCCACCGCCCATAGCGGGAGTGGGAATGAGCAGTTCTTC. Full variable domain (missing parts from reference TRBV19 and TRBJ2-1): DGGITQSPKYLFRKEGQNVTLSCEQNLNHDAMYWYRQDPGQGLRLIYYSQIVNDFQKGDIAEGYSVSREKKESFPLTVTSAQKNPTAFYLCATAHSGSGNEQFFGPGTRLTVL.

The chain recombines TRBV27 with TRBJ1-2, with 8 bases aligning to TRBD1. The J segment lost 3 bases and the V segment lost 6 bases, leaving 9 bases of the junction unmatched. Per germline, CDR1 MNHEY and CDR2 SMNVEV (reference sequence). The CDR3 contains 15 residues. The CDR3 is CASRLTGGGDYGYTF. The CDR3 DNA is TGTGCCAGCAGATTAACAGGGGGGGGCGACTATGGCTACACCTTC.

The chain carries TRBV9 and TRBJ2-7; a weak D match, TRBD1 (5 bases). The V gene's germline CDR1 is SGDLS and CDR2 YYNGEE. The CDR3 sequence is 15 residues long. V was cut by 0 bases and J by 2 bases, with 12 bases left in between. CDR3 nucleotide sequence: TGTGCCAGCAGCGTAGGCCCAGGGTCAACCTACGAGCAGTACTTC. Its translation: CASSVGPGSTYEQYF.

The chain carries TRBV19 and TRBJ2-6; the D gene is possibly TRBD1 (7 bases). Germline values: CDR1 LNHDA, CDR2 SQIVND (reference sequence). V gave up 3 bases and J gave up 2 bases, with 14 bases separating them. The CDR3 loop spans 17 amino acids. This chain's CDR3 is CASSIQGGRAGANVLTF. The CDR3, as DNA: TGTGCCAGTAGTATTCAGGGGGGTCGAGCTGGGGCCAACGTCCTGACTTTC. Drawing the rest from reference TRBV19 and TRBJ2-6, the complete variable domain is DGGITQSPKYLFRKEGQNVTLSCEQNLNHDAMYWYRQDPGQGLRLIYYSQIVNDFQKGDIAEGYSVSREKKESFPLTVTSAQKNPTAFYLCASSIQGGRAGANVLTFGAGSRLTVL.

This clone appeared a few times. The gene calls are TRBV19 and TRBJ1-1; D unclear. CDR1 and CDR2 (germline): LNHDA, SQIVND (reference sequence). This CDR3 has 10 residues. Trimming removed 5 bases from V and 5 bases from J, with 3 bases in between. The CDR3, as DNA: TGTGCCAGTAGTCGTACTGAAGCTTTCTTT. It is translated as CASSRTEAFF. The full variable domain, completed using reference TRBV19 and TRBJ1-1, is DGGITQSPKYLFRKEGQNVTLSCEQNLNHDAMYWYRQDPGQGLRLIYYSQIVNDFQKGDIAEGYSVSREKKESFPLTVTSAQKNPTAFYLCASSRTEAFFGQGTRLTVV.

The chain combines TRBV4-1 with TRBJ2-2; D possibly corresponds to TRBD2 (5 bases). Trimming stripped 1 base from V and 4 bases from J, with 7 bases between. Germline lookup yields CDR1 MGHRA and CDR2 YSYEKL. The CDR3 length is 14 residues. The CDR3 bases are TGCGCCAGCAGCCAAGCGGGATTCACCGGGGAGCTGTTTTTT. Its protein product is CASSQAGFTGELFF.

The rearrangement uses TRBV1 and TRBJ2-5; the table's D gene call, TRBD2, was not cross checked with the DNA. TRBV1 is deemed a pseudogene. CDR3 size: 16 residues. The CDR3 region is CTSSQEPAGGGETQYF. CDR3 in DNA: TGCACCAGCAGCCAAGAGCCAGCGGGAGGTGGGGAGACCCAGTACTTC.

This CDR3 reads CASKSGFHRELFF. The CDR3 DNA follows: TGCGCCAGCAAGTCAGGCTTTCACCGGGAGCTGTTTTTT. The J gene is TRBJ2-2, the V gene TRBV5-1, with no clear D. CDR3 length equals 13 residues. V was shortened by 6 bases and J by 9 bases, with 15 bases between the two germline ends. Germline V gives CDR1 SGHRS, CDR2 YFSETQ.

This chain links TRBV7-9 with TRBJ2-1, with unresolved D. The CDR3 sequence is 13 residues long. V lost 11 bases to trimming and J lost 2 bases, with 13 bases between them. Germline values: CDR1 SEHNR, CDR2 FQNEAQ (reference sequence). CDR3 DNA: TGTGCCTCCAATCAAGCGCCCTACAATGAGCAGTTCTTC. Protein sequence: CASNQAPYNEQFF.

The chain joins TRBV28 to TRBJ1-2; D unresolved. The CDR3 covers 14 residues. V lost 3 bases, J lost 1 base, and 9 bases lay in between. Per germline, CDR1 MDHEN and CDR2 SYDVKM. The CDR3 sequence: CASSLPNSNYGYTF. Written as DNA, the CDR3 is TGTGCCAGCAGTTTGCCAAACAGTAACTATGGCTACACCTTC.

By its share, this clone is medium-sized. V and J are TRBV19 and TRBJ2-3, with TRBD1 identical over 8 bases. Trimming removed 4 bases from V and 0 bases from J; junction bases left unmatched: 3. Germline V gives CDR1 LNHDA, CDR2 SQIVND (reference sequence). The CDR3 loop spans 15 amino acids. CDR3 residues: CASSTGQASTDTQYF. The CDR3 bases are TGTGCCAGTAGTACGGGACAGGCCAGCACAGATACGCAGTATTTT.

The chain is built from TRBV9 and TRBJ2-1, with TRBD2 matching 13 bases. The CDR3 sequence is 15 residues long. The germline V gene has CDR1 SGDLS and CDR2 YYNGEE. Losses at the gene ends were 7 bases for V and 3 bases for J; bases not matched to a gene: 4. The CDR3 is CASSWTSGSYNEQFF. The CDR3 bases are TGTGCCAGCTCCTGGACTAGCGGGAGCTACAATGAGCAGTTCTTC.

The chain joins TRBV30 to TRBJ1-1, with TRBD1 as a possible D gene (5 bases). Trimming pared 2 bases from V and 0 bases from J, leaving 22 bases between. From germline, CDR1 is GTSNPN and CDR2 SVGIG (reference sequence). CDR3 size: 18 residues. CDR3 amino acids: CAWSSAGSFDSLNTEAFF. CDR3 in DNA: TGTGCCTGGAGTTCCGCTGGGTCTTTTGACAGCTTGAACACTGAAGCTTTCTTT.

The rearrangement joins TRBV19 to TRBJ1-4; tentatively, D is TRBD1 (6 bases). This CDR3 comprises 14 residues. Germline CDR1 and CDR2: LNHDA and SQIVND (reference sequence). Trimming pared 9 bases from V and 2 bases from J, leaving 13 bases between. Here the CDR3 DNA reads TGTGCCAGCCTCGGGGGGCTGACTAATGAAAAACTGTTTTTT. The encoded protein is CASLGGLTNEKLFF.

This clone is a singleton in its sample. The J gene is TRBJ2-5, the V gene TRBV2; TRBD1 agrees at 7 bases. The CDR3 loop spans 14 amino acids. Germline V gene sequence: CDR1 SNHLY, CDR2 FYNNEI. Germline trimming cut 4 bases from V and 6 bases from J; bases unmatched to any gene: 8. In DNA form, the CDR3 reads TGTGCCAGCAGTGGTAGACAGGGCGGAAAGACCCAGTACTTC. Residues: CASSGRQGGKTQYF.

The chain uses TRBV9 and TRBJ1-3; unclear D gene. The CDR3 consists of 16 residues. Germline V gene sequence: CDR1 SGDLS, CDR2 YYNGEE. V was cut by 0 bases and J by 0 bases, with 10 bases left in between. The CDR3 sequence is CASSVGESISGNTIYF. CDR3 bases: TGTGCCAGCAGCGTAGGTGAGTCCATCTCTGGAAACACCATATATTTT.

This clone was picked up one time. CDR3 DNA: TGCGCCAGCAGCTTCATAGCGGGATATTCGGGAGAGCAGTACTTC. Encoded protein: CASSFIAGYSGEQYF. This rearrangement joins TRBV5-1 to TRBJ2-7; 8 nucleotides match TRBD2. J gave up 7 bases and V 2 bases, and 11 bases lay outside the gene matches. The CDR3 is made up of 15 amino acids. Per the germline V gene, CDR1 is SGHRS and CDR2 is YFSETQ.

This clone was observed a single time. The rearrangement joins TRBV5-1 to TRBJ1-4, with TRBD1 matching 10 bases. Germline CDR1 and CDR2: SGHRS and YFSETQ. Trimming at V came to 0 bases and at J to 7 bases, leaving 3 bases not matched to a gene. The CDR3 has 15 residues. CDR3 protein: CASSLAGTGVEKLFF. The CDR3 DNA sequence: TGCGCCAGCAGCTTGGCCGGGACAGGGGTTGAAAAACTGTTTTTT.

The chain combines TRBV9 with TRBJ2-1, with TRBD2 identical over 10 bases. Germline loops: CDR1 SGDLS, CDR2 YYNGEE. This CDR3 has 15 residues. The J segment lost 6 bases and the V segment lost 1 base, leaving 4 bases of the junction unmatched. CDR3 sequence: CASSVSSSGSNEQFF. The CDR3 bases are TGTGCCAGCAGCGTAAGCTCTAGCGGGAGCAATGAGCAGTTCTTC.

This chain links TRBV25-1 with TRBJ1-1; no definite D call. V was cut by 5 bases and J by 1 base, with 8 bases left in between. The CDR3 length is 13 residues. Germline assignment: CDR1 MGHDK and CDR2 SYGVNS. The CDR3 reads CASSLLANTEAFF. CDR3 coding DNA: TGTGCCAGCAGTCTACTAGCGAACACTGAAGCTTTCTTT.

This chain uses TRBV6-1 with TRBJ1-1; 9 nucleotides agree with TRBD1. Germline CDR1 reads MNHNS; CDR2 reads SASEGT. J was trimmed by 4 bases and V by 1 base; bases with no gene match: 10. This CDR3 has 17 residues. For the CDR3, the DNA is TGTGCCAGCAGTGAAGTGCTAGGGGGACAGGGAGGCACTGAAGCTTTCTTT. Translation: CASSEVLGGQGGTEAFF.